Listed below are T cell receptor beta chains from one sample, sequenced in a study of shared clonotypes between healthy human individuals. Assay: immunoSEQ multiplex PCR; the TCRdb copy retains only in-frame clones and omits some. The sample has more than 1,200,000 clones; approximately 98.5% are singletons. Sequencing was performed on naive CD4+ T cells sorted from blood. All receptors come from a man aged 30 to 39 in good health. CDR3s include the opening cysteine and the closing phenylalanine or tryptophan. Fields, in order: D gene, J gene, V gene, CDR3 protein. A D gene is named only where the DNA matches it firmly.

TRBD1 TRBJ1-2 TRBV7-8 CASSLEGPGQGSFGYGYTF
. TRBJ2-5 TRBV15 CATSRDQAQETQYF
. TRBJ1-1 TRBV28 CASSLPYTEAFF
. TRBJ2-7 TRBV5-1 CASSLAVSPLNGYEQYF
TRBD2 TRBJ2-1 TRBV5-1 CASSFGLAGNSPDYNEQFF
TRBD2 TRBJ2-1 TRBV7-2 CASSLTGTSIHEQFF
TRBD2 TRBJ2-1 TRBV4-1 CASSQVLAGGDEQFF
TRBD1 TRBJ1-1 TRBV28 CASRTPGQIRNTEAFF
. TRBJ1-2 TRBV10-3 CAISESAGLNYGYTF
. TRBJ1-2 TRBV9 CASSKTGSAYGYTF
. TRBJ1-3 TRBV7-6 CASSRGGLPGNTIYF
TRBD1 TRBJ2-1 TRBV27 CASSLRGGLIREQFF
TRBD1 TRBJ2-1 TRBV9 CASSPTGASSSYNEQFF
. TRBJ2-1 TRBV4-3 CASSQDTMGRSNEQFF
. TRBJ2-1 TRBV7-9 CASSPTSLHEQFF
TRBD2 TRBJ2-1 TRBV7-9 CASSLAGGPRLFYNEQFF
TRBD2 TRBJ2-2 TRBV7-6 CASSLSLGLAGGDPGELFF
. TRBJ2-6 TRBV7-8 CASSLGVIPGRTFSGANVLTF
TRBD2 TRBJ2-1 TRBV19 CASSRLGAGVEYEQFF
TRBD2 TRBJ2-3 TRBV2 CASSNSGSTDTQYF
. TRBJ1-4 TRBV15 CATSRDARGGAGEKLFF
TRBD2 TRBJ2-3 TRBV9 CASSVDGRAPDTQYF
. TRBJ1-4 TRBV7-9 CASSPLDEKLFF
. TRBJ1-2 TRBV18 CASSPRDAGSYGYTF
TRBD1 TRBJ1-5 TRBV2 CASSLTLDRGYF
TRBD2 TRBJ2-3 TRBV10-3 CAIRLAGGPSATDTQYF
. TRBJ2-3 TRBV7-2 CASSFRLADTQYF
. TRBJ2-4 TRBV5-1 CASSRSLAKNIQYF
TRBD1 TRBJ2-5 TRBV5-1 CASSFTDRGLQETQYF
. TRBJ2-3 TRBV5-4 CASSLAGGAYRGTQYF
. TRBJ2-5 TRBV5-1 CASKQQIQETQYF
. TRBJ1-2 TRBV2 CASEQANYGYTF
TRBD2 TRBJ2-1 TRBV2 CASIPGGRSYNEQFF
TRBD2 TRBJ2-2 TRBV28 CASSTPGLAANTGELFF
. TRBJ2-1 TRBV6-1 CASTEGPGGDEQFF
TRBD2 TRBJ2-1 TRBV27 CASSSLAGGVYYNEQFF
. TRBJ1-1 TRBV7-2 CASSLKPGNTEAFF
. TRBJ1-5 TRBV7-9 CASSFSNQPQHF
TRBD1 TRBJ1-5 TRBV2 CASSRGQYNQPQHF
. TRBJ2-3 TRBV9 CASSPNRFSTDTQYF
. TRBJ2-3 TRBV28 CASSLRRDTQYF
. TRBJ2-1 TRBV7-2 CASSRSSYNEQFF
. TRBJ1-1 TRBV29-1 CSAGPRDTEAFF
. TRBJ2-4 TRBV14 CASSRPGNIQYF
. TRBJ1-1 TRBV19 CASTKVNTEAFF
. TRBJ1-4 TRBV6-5 CASSREREKLFF
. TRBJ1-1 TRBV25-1 CASSEPGTFTEAFF
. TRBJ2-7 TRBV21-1 CASSKGTSGRALRYEQYF
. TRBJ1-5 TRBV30 CAWSMGWNQPQHF
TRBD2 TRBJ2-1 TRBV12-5 CASGLARLAGVEYNEQFF
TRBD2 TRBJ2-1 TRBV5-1 CASRKLAVKDEQFF
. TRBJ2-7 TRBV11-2 CASKGDLLYEQYF
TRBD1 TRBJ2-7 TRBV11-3 CASSSNRGDEQYF
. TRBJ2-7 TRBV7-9 CASSLQGVPVEQYF
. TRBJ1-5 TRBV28 CASRYPSFNQPQHF